A single sample gave rise to the 3 T cell receptor beta chains below, sequenced in a study of cytomegalovirus exposure and HLA in healthy donors. The PCR used 60 Vbeta and 13 Jbeta primers. The assay was immunoSEQ multiplex PCR, and TCRdb's table has in-frame clones only and misses some. The sample holds 100,000 to 150,000 clones, roughly a tenth seen once. The sequencing sample was made of PBMCs. These TCRs come from a woman between 18 and 30 years old in good health and CMV-seropositive.

This chain links TRBV21-1 with TRBJ1-2; the D call TRBD1 from the table was never checked on the DNA. TRBV21-1 is noted as a pseudogene. This CDR3 spans 13 amino acids. In DNA, the CDR3 is TGTGCCAGCACCAGGGGATGCCTCTATGGCTACACCTTC. This translates into CASTRGCLYGYTF.

The chain joins TRBV15 to TRBJ2-2; 7 bases line up with TRBD1. This CDR3 has 15 amino acids. Germline CDR1 is LNHNV and CDR2 is YYDKDF (reference sequence). V lost 1 base, J lost 4 bases, and 3 bases stayed unmatched. Written as DNA, the CDR3 is TGTGCCACCAGCAGAGGGGACAGAACCACCGGGGAGCTGTTTTTT. Translating it yields CATSRGDRTTGELFF.

This clone was observed a handful of times. The chain joins TRBV6-1 to TRBJ1-5; unclear D gene. Trimming removed 3 bases from V and 5 bases from J, with 2 bases in between. The germline V gene has CDR1 MNHNS and CDR2 SASEGT. There are 11 residues in the CDR3. CDR3 sequence: CASSDYQPQHF. As DNA, the CDR3 is TGTGCCAGCAGTGACTATCAGCCCCAGCATTTT.